This TCR beta chain was observed in a study of blood T cell repertoires in COVID-19. About the study: The analysed material was cDNA or gDNA that came from T cells, B-cell-depleted T cells, or PBMCs.

This CDR3 has 17 residues. V dropped 4 bases and J dropped 9; count of bases not matched to a gene: 15. Germline CDR1 SGDLS, CDR2 YYNGEE. The sample holds a few counts of this clone. Some clones are missing from TCRdb's copy, which holds only in-frame ones; the method was immunoSEQ multiplex PCR. The sample has around 15,000 clones, about nine tenths seen once. The rearrangement joins TRBV9 to TRBJ2-1; 11 nucleotides align to TRBD2. The sequencing sample was made of peripheral blood. This sequence was found in a man in his forties or fifties with active COVID-19. The DNA of the CDR3 is TGTGCCAGCAGCTCAAGGACTAGCGGGCATCTGGGGGGTGAGCAGTTCTTC. This gives the protein CASSSRTSGHLGGEQFF.